The present entry profiles one T cell receptor (beta chain) with its context. Its antigen is still unknown. Base qualities are missing; no much larger clone stands one base away. Whole blood was collected in K2EDTA tubes by collaborating institutions according to the institutions' own protocols. For TCRbeta analysis, collaborators shipped samples in one of three forms: frozen whole blood, isolated PBMCs, or DNA extracted from either of those sample types. These data are taken from a study of blood T cell repertoires in COVID-19 (dated by TCRdb to the early 2020s). Regarding the study in general: Collaborator samples came from the United States, Italy and Spain and covered acute and convalescent phases of COVID-19. Samples were obtained from the ongoing ImmuneRACE study (first 160 participants) and from over 1,000 subjects provided by 6 global collaborators. Where HLA class I and class II types were available, the types were taken from metadata supplied by the sample provider, not from assay-based typing. The repertoires were released in a freely available public database meant as a resource for research on the immune response to SARS-CoV-2. Sample metadata almost always included a de-identified subject ID, COVID-19 status, age in years and sex. The material from the prospective study consisted of cDNA or gDNA derived from T cells, B-cell-depleted T cells, or PBMCs. Subjects who had been exposed to COVID-19, were actively infected with it, or had recovered from it provided the deeply sampled blood TCRbeta repertoires that made up the dataset. What the study reported, not specific to this receptor: Clinical and demographic metadata were provided uncurated, with the amount varying by source and participant.

The immunoSEQ Assay, a bias-controlled multiplex PCR, was used to amplify TCRbeta CDR3 regions from genomic DNA. As for the original processing: Within the assay, amplification of reference gene primers was used to estimate how many nucleated cells each sample contained. To quantify the absolute abundance of each unique TCRbeta CDR3 rearrangement, sequence reads were collapsed and filtered. For each sample, productive Simpson clonality was calculated as the square root of Simpson's diversity index across productive rearrangements. TCRdb took over this immuneACCESS table, retaining in-frame rearrangements with V and J assigned. Such tables are incomplete; in checked studies, under half of the missing clones stem from an unresolved V gene, and the remainder is unexplained. V and J calls and clone size are as listed in that table; D and trimming were resolved from the DNA. In all, the sample holds approximately 96,000 clones, and roughly nine tenths of those were seen once. The top ten clones comprise approximately 1.7% of the sample.

The specimen sequenced was peripheral blood. This clonotype was obtained from a man between 60 and 75 years old with acute or convalescent COVID-19.

Here the CDR3 is given as CAISQRAGTDVNTEAFF. The nucleotides read TGTGCCATCAGTCAAAGAGCAGGGACTGACGTGAACACTGAAGCTTTCTTT. The rearrangement joined TRBV10-3 to TRBJ1-1; TRBD1 is a possible D gene, resting on 5 matching bases. The CDR1 and CDR2 encoded by the germline V gene are ENHRY and SYGVKD. V is clipped by 5 bases and J by 0 bases, and the sequence between their germline boundaries is 19 bases long. Inclusive of the bounding cysteine and phenylalanine, the CDR3 is 17 residues long. Only the CDR3 DNA is retained, 51 bases long and in frame from the first base.